These T cell receptor beta chains were read from a single sample in a study of T-cell reconstitution after alpha-beta-depleted transplantation in children. TCRdb itself ran the PCR reads through MiXCR, one entry per CDR3 protein. This sample yields about 300,000 distinct CDR3 sequences, of which roughly 7.8% are seen a single time; about 9.3% belongs to the top ten. Material: peripheral blood, obtained 360 days after TCRalphabeta/CD19-depleted stem cell transplant. Receptors were obtained from a female patient under 10 years old who had a stem cell transplant for Fanconi anemia, so the T cells may come from the graft donor. Both conserved end residues are part of each CDR3. D genes are given only for firm matches. Clone size, where shown, is once, few, many, or a class for clones that have expanded.

j_call v_call d_call clone_size cdr3_aa cdr3_nt
TRBJ2-1 TRBV6-2/TRBV6-3 TRBD2 few CASSYYRGGYNEQFF TGTGCCAGCAGTTACTACCGGGGGGGCTACAATGAGCAGTTCTTC
TRBJ2-3 TRBV5-1 TRBD2 many CASSLATSGLLTDTQYF TGCGCCAGCAGCTTGGCGACTAGCGGGTTGCTCACAGATACGCAGTATTTT
TRBJ2-5 TRBV7-9 . few CASSLARARLETQYF TGTGCCAGCAGCTTAGCCCGGGCCCGTTTAGAGACCCAGTACTTC
TRBJ1-6 TRBV11-1 . many CASRNQGGVSYNSPLHF TGTGCCAGCAGAAACCAGGGAGGGGTCTCCTATAATTCACCCCTCCACTTT
TRBJ1-2 TRBV5-1 . . CASSEGERGYTF TGCGCCAGCAGCGAAGGTGAGAGGGGCTACACCTTC
TRBJ1-5 TRBV10-3 . many CAISEGHSNQPQHF TGTGCCATCAGTGAAGGACATAGCAATCAGCCCCAGCATTTT
TRBJ2-3 TRBV14 TRBD1 . CASSLRQGTGTDTQYF TGTGCCAGCAGCCTCCGACAGGGTACGGGCACAGATACGCAGTATTTT
TRBJ2-2 TRBV12-3/TRBV12-4 TRBD1 many CASSLGQGPGELFF TGCGCCAGCAGCTTAGGACAGGGGCCCGGGGAGCTGTTTTTT
TRBJ1-4 TRBV3-1 . few CASSHSGTDEKLFF TGTGCCAGCAGCCATTCCGGGACGGATGAAAAACTGTTTTTT
TRBJ2-7 TRBV20-1 TRBD2 many CSARSGGVSYEQYF TGCAGTGCTAGAAGCGGGGGGGTCTCCTACGAGCAGTACTTC
TRBJ1-4 TRBV3-1 . few CASSRRGREKLFF TGTGCCAGCAGCAGGAGGGGGAGAGAAAAACTGTTTTTT
TRBJ2-2 TRBV5-1 . few CASSLGLGANTGELFF TGCGCCAGCAGCTTGGGACTGGGCGCGAACACCGGGGAGCTGTTTTTT
TRBJ2-3 TRBV7-9 . few CASRARGTRDTQYF TGTGCCAGCAGAGCCCGGGGGACCAGAGATACGCAGTATTTT
TRBJ2-2 TRBV25-1 TRBD2 many CASSIAGGTGELFF TGTGCCAGCAGCATAGCGGGGGGTACCGGGGAGCTGTTTTTT
TRBJ1-1 TRBV3-1 . few CASSQSGFTEAFF TGTGCCAGCAGCCAATCAGGGTTCACTGAAGCTTTCTTT
TRBJ1-4 TRBV7-9 . few CASSLPPRANSGGKLFF TGTGCCAGCAGCTTACCGCCCCGGGCCAACTCGGGTGGAAAACTGTTTTTT
TRBJ2-5 TRBV29-1 . many CSVEDLLEGDLVAETQYF TGCAGCGTTGAAGATTTATTGGAGGGGGACCTGGTTGCGGAGACCCAGTACTTC
TRBJ2-1 TRBV5-1 . many CASSWAPLGYNEQFF TGCGCCAGCAGCTGGGCACCTCTAGGGTACAATGAGCAGTTCTTC
TRBJ1-1 TRBV20-1 TRBD1 many CSAPGPGGDLNTEAFF TGCAGTGCTCCCGGCCCAGGGGGAGACTTGAACACTGAAGCTTTCTTT
TRBJ1-2 TRBV20-1 . . CSARDRSYGYTF TGCAGTGCTAGAGATCGTAGCTATGGCTACACCTTC
TRBJ2-3 TRBV7-2 . many CASSLSGGRGDTQYF TGTGCCAGCAGCTTAAGTGGGGGCCGGGGAGATACGCAGTATTTT
TRBJ2-2 TRBV28 TRBD2 few CASSFTAGVYSGELFF TGTGCCAGCAGTTTTACAGCGGGGGTTTACAGCGGGGAGCTGTTTTTT
TRBJ2-7 TRBV15 . . CATSRGLAYEQYF TGTGCCACCAGCAGAGGACTAGCCTACGAGCAGTACTTC
TRBJ1-1 TRBV4-2 . . CASSQWSALNTEAFF TGTGCCAGCAGCCAATGGTCAGCCTTGAACACTGAAGCTTTCTTT
TRBJ2-7 TRBV27 TRBD2 . CASSLFRTSGGGQYF TGTGCCAGCAGTTTATTTCGCACTAGCGGGGGAGGGCAGTACTTC
TRBJ2-1 TRBV18 . few CASSPSVAYNEQFF TGTGCCAGCTCACCCTCGGTGGCCTACAATGAGCAGTTCTTC
TRBJ2-6 TRBV20-1 . many CSARVDSPSGANVLTF TGCAGTGCTAGAGTAGACTCGCCCTCTGGGGCCAACGTCCTGACTTTC
TRBJ1-1 TRBV3-1 . . CASSQAPGHLEAFF TGTGCCAGCAGCCAAGCCCCGGGACACCTCGAAGCTTTCTTT
TRBJ2-1 TRBV27 TRBD2 . CASSLFFGPGLAGDNEQFF TGTGCCAGCAGTTTATTCTTTGGGCCGGGACTAGCGGGTGACAATGAGCAGTTCTTC
TRBJ1-2 TRBV7-9 TRBD1 many CASSFTGELRGYTF TGTGCCAGCAGCTTCACAGGGGAGTTACGTGGCTACACCTTC
TRBJ2-7 TRBV12-3/TRBV12-4 TRBD1 many CASSFWDREGEQYF TGTGCCAGCAGTTTCTGGGACAGGGAAGGCGAGCAGTACTTC
TRBJ2-3 TRBV11-2 . . CASSLDLSGEGDTQYF TGTGCCAGCAGCTTAGATCTCTCAGGGGAAGGCGATACGCAGTATTTT
TRBJ2-3 TRBV3-1 TRBD2 few CASSQTSGIWGDTQYF TGTGCCAGCAGCCAGACTAGCGGGATTTGGGGGGATACGCAGTATTTT
TRBJ1-5 TRBV28 . many CASSLPVSGQPQHF TGTGCCAGCAGTTTGCCGGTATCGGGTCAGCCCCAGCATTTT
TRBJ2-1 TRBV20-1 . many CSAWDSGAYNEQFF TGCAGTGCCTGGGACTCCGGGGCATACAATGAGCAGTTCTTC
TRBJ2-1 TRBV11-2 . many CASSLALYNEQFF TGTGCCAGCAGCTTAGCGCTTTACAATGAGCAGTTCTTC
TRBJ2-1 TRBV7-2 . many CASSLAGGPFYEQFF TGTGCCAGCAGCTTAGCGGGGGGGCCGTTCTATGAGCAGTTCTTC
TRBJ1-2 TRBV6-5 TRBD1 . CASSYSDRVRTNYGYTF TGTGCCAGCAGTTACTCTGACAGGGTGAGAACTAACTATGGCTACACCTTC
TRBJ2-1 TRBV3-1 . many CASSQSVFNEQFF TGTGCCAGCAGCCAATCAGTCTTTAATGAGCAGTTCTTC
TRBJ2-5 TRBV7-2 . few CASSLVRGQIRETQYF TGTGCCAGCAGCTTAGTGCGGGGACAAATCCGAGAGACCCAGTACTTC
TRBJ2-5 TRBV7-9 TRBD2 many CASSLTLAVHQETQYF TGTGCCAGCAGCTTAACGCTAGCGGTTCACCAAGAGACCCAGTACTTC
TRBJ1-2 TRBV5-1 . few CASSQDHSWGYTF TGCGCCAGCAGCCAGGACCACTCGTGGGGCTACACCTTC
TRBJ2-3 TRBV9 TRBD1 few CASSPQAATGVGNTDTQYF TGTGCCAGCAGCCCCCAAGCGGCCACAGGGGTTGGAAACACAGATACGCAGTATTTT
TRBJ1-2 TRBV5-8 TRBD1 . CASSWDRGQEREGYTF TGTGCCAGCAGCTGGGACAGGGGGCAAGAGAGAGAAGGCTACACCTTC
TRBJ2-7 TRBV12-3/TRBV12-4 . many CASSSRAGPSYEQYF TGTGCCAGCAGTTCTCGGGCGGGACCCTCCTACGAGCAGTACTTC